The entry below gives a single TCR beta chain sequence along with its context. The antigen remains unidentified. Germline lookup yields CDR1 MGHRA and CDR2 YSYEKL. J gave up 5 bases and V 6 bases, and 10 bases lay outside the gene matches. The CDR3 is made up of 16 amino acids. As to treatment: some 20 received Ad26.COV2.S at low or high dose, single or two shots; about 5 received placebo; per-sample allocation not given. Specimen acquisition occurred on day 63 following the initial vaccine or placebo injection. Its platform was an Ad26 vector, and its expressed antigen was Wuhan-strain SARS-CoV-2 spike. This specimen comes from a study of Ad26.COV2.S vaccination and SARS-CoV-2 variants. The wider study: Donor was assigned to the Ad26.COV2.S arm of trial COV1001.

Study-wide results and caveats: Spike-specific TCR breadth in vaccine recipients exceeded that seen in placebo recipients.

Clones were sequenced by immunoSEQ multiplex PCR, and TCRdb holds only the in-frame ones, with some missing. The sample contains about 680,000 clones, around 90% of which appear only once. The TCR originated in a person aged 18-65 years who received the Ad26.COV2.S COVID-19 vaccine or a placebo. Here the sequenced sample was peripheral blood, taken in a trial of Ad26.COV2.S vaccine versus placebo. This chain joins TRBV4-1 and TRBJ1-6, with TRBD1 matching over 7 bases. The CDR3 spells CASRQMTTGNNSPLHF. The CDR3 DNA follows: TGCGCCAGCAGACAAATGACGACAGGGAATAATTCACCCCTCCACTTT.